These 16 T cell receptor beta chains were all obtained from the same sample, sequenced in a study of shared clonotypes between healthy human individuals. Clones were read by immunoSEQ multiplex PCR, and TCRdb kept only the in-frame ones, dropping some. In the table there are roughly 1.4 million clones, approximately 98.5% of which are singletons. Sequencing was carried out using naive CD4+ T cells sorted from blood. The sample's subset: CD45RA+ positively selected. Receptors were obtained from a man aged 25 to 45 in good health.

As DNA, the CDR3 is TGTGCCAGCTCACCACCTACCGCAAGACCGGGAGGAAACACCATATATTTT. Protein: CASSPPTARPGGNTIYF. The rearrangement joins TRBV18 to TRBJ1-3; D remains ambiguous. This CDR3 has 17 residues. The germline V gene encodes CDR1 KGHSH and CDR2 LQKENI. V lost 0 bases to trimming and J lost 4 bases, with 16 bases between them.

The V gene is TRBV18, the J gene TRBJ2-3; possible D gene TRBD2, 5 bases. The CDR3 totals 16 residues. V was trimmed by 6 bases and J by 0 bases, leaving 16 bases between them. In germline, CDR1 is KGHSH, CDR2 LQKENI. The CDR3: CASSLATKRSTDTQYF. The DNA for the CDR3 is TGTGCCAGCTCCCTTGCGACTAAGCGAAGCACAGATACGCAGTATTTT.

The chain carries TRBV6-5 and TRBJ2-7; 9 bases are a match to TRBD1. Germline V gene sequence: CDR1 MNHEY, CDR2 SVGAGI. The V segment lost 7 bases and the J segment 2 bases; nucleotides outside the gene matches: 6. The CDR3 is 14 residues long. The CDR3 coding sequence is TGTGCCAGCACCGCCGGGACAGGGCCCTACGAGCAGTACTTC. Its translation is CASTAGTGPYEQYF.

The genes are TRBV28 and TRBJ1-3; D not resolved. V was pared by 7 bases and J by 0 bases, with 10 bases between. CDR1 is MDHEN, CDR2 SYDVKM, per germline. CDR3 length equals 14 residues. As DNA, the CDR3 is TGTGCCAGCAACCCCGTAGCCTCTGGAAACACCATATATTTT. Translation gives CASNPVASGNTIYF.

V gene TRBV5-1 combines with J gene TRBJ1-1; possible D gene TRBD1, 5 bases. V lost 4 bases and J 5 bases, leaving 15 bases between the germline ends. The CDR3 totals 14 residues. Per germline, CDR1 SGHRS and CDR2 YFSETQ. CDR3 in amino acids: CASSGTAGATEAFF. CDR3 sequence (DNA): TGCGCCAGCAGCGGGACCGCAGGCGCAACTGAAGCTTTCTTT.

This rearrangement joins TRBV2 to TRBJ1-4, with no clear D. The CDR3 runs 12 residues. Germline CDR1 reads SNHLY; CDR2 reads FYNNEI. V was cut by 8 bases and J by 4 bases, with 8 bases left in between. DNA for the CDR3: TGTGCCAGCTTAACAGATAATGAAAAACTGTTTTTT. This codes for CASLTDNEKLFF.

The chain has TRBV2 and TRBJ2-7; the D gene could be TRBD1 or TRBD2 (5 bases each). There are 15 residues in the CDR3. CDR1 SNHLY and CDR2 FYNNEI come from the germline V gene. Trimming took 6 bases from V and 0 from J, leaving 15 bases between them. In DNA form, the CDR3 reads TGTGCCAGCAGGAGGGGTGGGGAACCCTCCTACGAGCAGTACTTC. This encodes CASRRGGEPSYEQYF.

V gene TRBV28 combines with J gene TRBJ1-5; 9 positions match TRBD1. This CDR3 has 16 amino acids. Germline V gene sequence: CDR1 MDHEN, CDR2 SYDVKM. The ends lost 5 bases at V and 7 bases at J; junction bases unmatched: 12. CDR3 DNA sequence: TGTGCCAGCAGTGGACAAGGGACAGGGACGGGACAGCCCCAGCATTTT. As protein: CASSGQGTGTGQPQHF. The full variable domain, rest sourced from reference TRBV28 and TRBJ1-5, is DVKVTQSSRYLVKRTGEKVFLECVQDMDHENMFWYRQDPGLGLRLIYFSYDVKMKEKGDIPEGYSVSREKKERFSLILESASTNQTSMYLCASSGQGTGTGQPQHFGDGTRLSIL.

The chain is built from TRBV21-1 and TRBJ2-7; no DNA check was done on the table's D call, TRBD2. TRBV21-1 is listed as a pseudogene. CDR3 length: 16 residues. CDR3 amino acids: CASSCPRGPLGYEQYF. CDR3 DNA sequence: TGTGCCAGCAGCTGCCCGAGAGGCCCCCTCGGGTACGAGCAGTACTTC.

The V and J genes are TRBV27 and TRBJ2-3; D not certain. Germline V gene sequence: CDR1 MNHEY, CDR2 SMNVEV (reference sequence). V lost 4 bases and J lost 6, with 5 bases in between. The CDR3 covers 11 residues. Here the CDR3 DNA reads TGTGCCAGCAGTTCCTGGGATACGCAGTATTTT. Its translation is CASSSWDTQYF.

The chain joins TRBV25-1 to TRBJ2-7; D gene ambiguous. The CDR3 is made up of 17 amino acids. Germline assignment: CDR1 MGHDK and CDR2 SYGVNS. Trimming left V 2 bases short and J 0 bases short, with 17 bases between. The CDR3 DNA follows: TGTGCCAGCAGTGAAACCACCTCCGGACGGGCCTCCTACGAGCAGTACTTC. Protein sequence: CASSETTSGRASYEQYF.

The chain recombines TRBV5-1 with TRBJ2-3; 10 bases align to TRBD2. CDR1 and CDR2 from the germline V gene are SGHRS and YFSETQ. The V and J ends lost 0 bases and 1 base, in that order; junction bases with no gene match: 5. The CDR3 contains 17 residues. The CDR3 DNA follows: TGCGCCAGCAGCTTGGACCCTAGCGGGAGTGGCACAGATACGCAGTATTTT. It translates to CASSLDPSGSGTDTQYF.

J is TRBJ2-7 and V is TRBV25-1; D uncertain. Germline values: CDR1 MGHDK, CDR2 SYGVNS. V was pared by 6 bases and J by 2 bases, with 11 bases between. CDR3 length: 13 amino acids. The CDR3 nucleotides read TGTGCCAGCAGGGGGTACGCCGCCTACGAGCAGTACTTC. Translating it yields CASRGYAAYEQYF.

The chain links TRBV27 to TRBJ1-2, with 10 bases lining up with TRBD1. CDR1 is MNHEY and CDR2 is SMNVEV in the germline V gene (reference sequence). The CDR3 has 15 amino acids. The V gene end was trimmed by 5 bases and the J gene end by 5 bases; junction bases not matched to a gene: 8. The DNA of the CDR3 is TGTGCCAGCAGTCCCCGGACAGGGGGGGAGTATGGCTACACCTTC. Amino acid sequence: CASSPRTGGEYGYTF.

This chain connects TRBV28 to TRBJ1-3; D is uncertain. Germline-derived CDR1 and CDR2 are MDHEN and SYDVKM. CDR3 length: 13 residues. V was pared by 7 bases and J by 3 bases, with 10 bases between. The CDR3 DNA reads TGTGCCAGCAACGGGGTCCATGGAAACACCATATATTTT. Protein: CASNGVHGNTIYF.

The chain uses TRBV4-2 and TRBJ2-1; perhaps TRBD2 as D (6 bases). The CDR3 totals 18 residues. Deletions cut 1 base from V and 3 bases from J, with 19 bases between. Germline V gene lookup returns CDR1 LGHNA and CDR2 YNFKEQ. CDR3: CASSQVSVLADVYNEQFF. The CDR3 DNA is TGTGCCAGCAGCCAAGTTAGCGTATTAGCGGATGTCTACAATGAGCAGTTCTTC.